These 20 T cell receptor beta chains came from one sample sequenced in a study of blood T cell repertoires in COVID-19. The protocol was immunoSEQ multiplex PCR, while the TCRdb copy is restricted to in-frame clones and leaves out a portion. The table lists fewer than 300,000 clones, approximately 84% of them singletons. The sample taken for sequencing was peripheral blood. These receptors came from a man aged 50 to 59 with COVID-19, enrolled during active disease.

CDR3 amino acids: CASSLSLGKSYEQYF. Here the CDR3 DNA reads TGTGCCAGCAGTTTATCCCTGGGCAAGAGCTACGAGCAGTACTTC. The V gene is TRBV27, the J gene TRBJ2-7; D is undetermined. Germline CDR1 MNHEY, CDR2 SMNVEV (reference sequence). The length of the CDR3 is 15 residues. Trimming left V 0 bases short and J 3 bases short, with 12 bases between.

This clone was counted a few times. The genes are TRBV12-5 and TRBJ1-2; 7 bases are a match to TRBD1. With 3 bases clipped from V and 4 bases from J, the junction kept 5 bases outside the gene matches. Germline-derived CDR1 and CDR2 are LGHNT and FRNRAP. CDR3 size: 14 residues. CDR3 sequence reads: CASGLTGARYGYTF. The DNA for the CDR3 is TGTGCTAGTGGTTTAACAGGGGCGCGCTATGGCTACACCTTC.

The rearrangement links TRBV5-1 to TRBJ1-6; D gene ambiguous. V was shortened by 1 base and J by 12 bases, with 11 bases between the two germline ends. The CDR3 consists of 13 residues. CDR1 SGHRS and CDR2 YFSETQ come from the germline V gene. The CDR3 protein is CASSLSGEIPLHF. CDR3 nucleotides: TGCGCCAGCAGCTTGTCCGGGGAAATACCCCTCCACTTT.

CDR3 residues: CASSFRLAGGPTGEQYF. The CDR3 coding sequence is TGTGCCAGCAGCTTTAGACTAGCGGGAGGGCCTACGGGTGAGCAGTACTTC. The chain has TRBV7-2 and TRBJ2-7, with 14 bases lining up with TRBD2. CDR3 size: 17 residues. From germline, CDR1 is SGHTA and CDR2 FQGNSA. J lost 7 bases, V lost 3 bases, and 11 bases had no gene match.

The rearrangement links TRBV29-1 to TRBJ1-5; TRBD1 might be the D (5 bases). The germline CDR1 and CDR2 sequences are SQVTM and ANQGSEA. The CDR3 contains 13 residues. Deletions cut 5 bases from V and 4 bases from J, with 12 bases between. Written as DNA, the CDR3 is TGCAGCGTTAAGGGGAACGAGAATCAGCCCCAGCATTTT. It is translated as CSVKGNENQPQHF. The complete variable domain, with remaining parts taken from reference TRBV29-1 and TRBJ1-5, reads SAVISQKPSRDICQRGTSLTIQCQVDSQVTMMFWYRQQPGQSLTLIATANQGSEATYESGFVIDKFPISRPNLTFSTLTVSNMSPEDSSIYLCSVKGNENQPQHFGDGTRLSIL.

CDR3 residues: CASRGAPSGNTIYF. CDR3 bases: TGTGCCAGCAGGGGGGCACCCTCTGGAAACACCATATATTTT. The chain employs TRBV21-1 and TRBJ1-3; the D call TRBD1 from the table was never checked on the DNA. TRBV21-1 is reported as a pseudogene. The CDR3 has 14 residues.

CDR3 bases: TGTGCCAGCAGCTTAGCTTTCGGGGAGCAGTACTTC. Translating it yields CASSLAFGEQYF. The chain recombines TRBV7-2 with TRBJ2-7; D not certain. Trimming removed 0 bases from V and 7 bases from J, with 7 bases in between. The CDR3 totals 12 residues. The V gene's germline CDR1 is SGHTA and CDR2 FQGNSA.

In this sample, this clone turned up a few times. The chain carries TRBV11-1 and TRBJ2-2, with 12 nucleotides matching TRBD2. The CDR3 has 19 amino acids. Germline V gene data show CDR1 as SGHAT and CDR2 as FQDESV (reference sequence). With 0 bases clipped from V and 3 bases from J, the junction kept 8 bases outside the gene matches. CDR3 region: CASSLAQPSSGRDTGELFF. DNA for the CDR3: TGTGCCAGCAGCTTAGCGCAACCCTCTAGCGGGAGGGACACCGGGGAGCTGTTTTTT.

This chain links TRBV11-1 with TRBJ1-2; D perhaps matches TRBD1 (6 bases). The ends were cut back, 5 bases at V and 1 base at J, with 17 bases in the middle. CDR1 is SGHAT and CDR2 is FQDESV in the germline V gene (reference sequence). The CDR3 is made up of 16 amino acids. Here the CDR3 reads CASSLPRTEINYGYTF. The CDR3 coding sequence is TGTGCCAGCAGCCTGCCTCGGACAGAGATTAACTATGGCTACACCTTC.

The chain employs TRBV25-1 and TRBJ1-4, with TRBD1 as a possible D gene (6 bases). The germline V gene encodes CDR1 MGHDK and CDR2 SYGVNS. V was clipped by 3 bases and J by 6 bases, with 11 bases between them. The CDR3 runs 14 residues. CDR3 region: CASSEGGGDEKLFF. Here the CDR3 DNA reads TGTGCCAGCAGTGAGGGTGGGGGCGATGAAAAACTGTTTTTT.

V is TRBV11-1 and J is TRBJ2-7; D may be TRBD1 (6 bases). CDR3 length: 15 residues. Trimming stripped 3 bases from V and 2 bases from J, with 14 bases between. The germline gives CDR1 SGHAT, CDR2 FQDESV (reference sequence). CDR3 nucleotide sequence: TGTGCCAGCAGCTTTGCCCCCGGGACACCCTACGAGCAGTACTTC. This gives the protein CASSFAPGTPYEQYF.

The rearrangement links TRBV5-1 to TRBJ1-1; D is unresolved. CDR3 length equals 14 residues. V was shortened by 1 base and J by 1 base, with 8 bases between the two germline ends. CDR1 SGHRS and CDR2 YFSETQ come from the germline V gene. The CDR3 DNA follows: TGCGCCAGCAGCTTGTTGGCCCAGAACACTGAAGCTTTCTTT. Translated: CASSLLAQNTEAFF.

The chain combines TRBV7-6 with TRBJ2-1, with D possibly TRBD2 on 5 matching bases. This CDR3 spans 16 amino acids. Trimming took off 0 bases at V and 2 bases at J, with 11 bases between the two ends. Germline V gene lookup returns CDR1 SGHVS and CDR2 FNYEAQ. The CDR3 DNA is TGTGCCAGCAGCTTAGCCCCCCGGGGTACCTACAATGAGCAGTTCTTC. It yields the protein CASSLAPRGTYNEQFF.

The CDR3 region has the DNA TGTGCCAGCAGCCAGCGAAACAGGTTTAATTCACCCCTCCACTTT. It specifies CASSQRNRFNSPLHF. The chain combines TRBV3-1 (or the pseudogene TRBV3-2) with TRBJ1-6; maybe TRBD1 (5 bases). Trimming stripped 3 bases from V and 6 bases from J, with 12 bases between. The germline V gene has CDR1 LGHDT and CDR2 YNNKEL (reference sequence). This CDR3 contains 15 residues.

The V gene is TRBV11-2, the J gene TRBJ2-7, with D possibly matching TRBD2 (5 bases). With 3 bases removed from V and 2 bases from J, the gap between germline ends came to 8 bases. CDR3 length: 13 residues. CDR1 is SGHAT, CDR2 FQNNGV, per germline. CDR3 coding DNA: TGTGCCAGCAGCTTCACTAGTACCTACGAGCAGTACTTC. Translated: CASSFTSTYEQYF.

The chain links TRBV6-5 to TRBJ2-7, with D possibly being TRBD1 (6 bases). The CDR3 totals 15 residues. Trimming took off 0 bases at V and 4 bases at J, with 13 bases between the two ends. Germline CDR1 is MNHEY and CDR2 is SVGAGI. The chain's CDR3 is CASSYSRRGPYEQYF. In DNA form, the CDR3 reads TGTGCCAGCAGTTACTCCCGCAGGGGCCCTTACGAGCAGTACTTC.

CDR3 protein: CATSSGLAGGRYQETQYF. The CDR3 DNA sequence: TGTGCCACCAGCAGCGGACTAGCGGGAGGACGGTACCAAGAGACCCAGTACTTC. This chain connects TRBV15 to TRBJ2-5; 14 nucleotides agree with TRBD2. CDR3 length equals 18 residues. V shed 3 bases and J 0 bases; nucleotides not matched to a gene: 6. The germline V gene encodes CDR1 LNHNV and CDR2 YYDKDF (reference sequence). Together with reference TRBV15 and TRBJ2-5, the CDR3 gives the full variable domain: DAMVIQNPRYQVTQFGKPVTLSCSQTLNHNVMYWYQQKSSQAPKLLFHYYDKDFNNEADTPDNFQSRRPNTSFCFLDIRSPGLGDTAMYLCATSSGLAGGRYQETQYFGPGTRLLVL.

The rearrangement joins TRBV30 to TRBJ1-1; 10 bases map to TRBD1. The CDR3 covers 13 residues. The germline gives CDR1 GTSNPN, CDR2 SVGIG (reference sequence). V was clipped by 3 bases and J by 4 bases; unmatched bases: 2. Written as DNA, the CDR3 is TGTGCCTGGAGGACAGGGGGCGGCACTGAAGCTTTCTTT. This translates into CAWRTGGGTEAFF.

The chain has TRBV4-3 and TRBJ2-5; TRBD2 matches at 9 bases. Germline CDR1 reads LGHNA; CDR2 reads YSLEER. V lost 3 bases and J lost 4; bases outside the gene matches: 9. The CDR3 loop spans 16 amino acids. CDR3 in DNA: TGCGCCAGCAGCCACAAAGCGGGGGGAGGCCGAGAGACCCAGTACTTC. It yields the protein CASSHKAGGGRETQYF.

Only a few counts were recorded for this clone. This chain joins TRBV12-5 and TRBJ1-6; D remains ambiguous. V dropped 5 bases and J dropped 8 bases, with 4 bases sitting between them. The germline CDR1 and CDR2 sequences are LGHNT and FRNRAP. This CDR3 is built from 11 residues. The CDR3 loop is CASGLHSPLHF. The CDR3 DNA reads as TGTGCTAGTGGTCTCCATTCACCCCTCCACTTT. Based on the CDR3 plus reference TRBV12-5 and TRBJ1-6, the full variable domain is DARVTQTPRHKVTEMGQEVTMRCQPILGHNTVFWYRQTMMQGLELLAYFRNRAPLDDSGMPKDRFSAEMPDATLATLKIQPSEPRDSAVYFCASGLHSPLHFGNGTRLTVT.